This T cell receptor (beta chain) was captured by sequencing in a study of molecular identifiers for immune sequencing clone quantification. TCRdb fed the PCR reads into MiXCR, producing one record per CDR3 protein. Of 460,000 or so distinct CDR3 sequences detected, around 23% appear once; the ten largest clones hold under 0.8%. With V trimmed by 4 bases and J by 9 bases, 6 bases remained unmatched. The CDR3 sequence is 14 residues long. Germline V CDR1 and CDR2: KGHDR, SFDVKD. Only a few counts were recorded for this clonotype. This clonotype was obtained from a human donor in good health. Some libraries in this study had Jurkat cell RNA spiked in. The chain employs TRBV24-1 and TRBJ1-5, with 9 bases matching TRBD1. Source material: naive CD8+ T cells from blood, with Jurkat cell RNA spiked in. This sample's subset: FACS-sorted CD8+CD4-CCR7+CD45RA+ naive T cells. This CDR3 is CATSERDREGPQHF. The CDR3 DNA sequence: TGTGCCACCAGTGAACGGGACAGGGAAGGGCCCCAGCATTTT.